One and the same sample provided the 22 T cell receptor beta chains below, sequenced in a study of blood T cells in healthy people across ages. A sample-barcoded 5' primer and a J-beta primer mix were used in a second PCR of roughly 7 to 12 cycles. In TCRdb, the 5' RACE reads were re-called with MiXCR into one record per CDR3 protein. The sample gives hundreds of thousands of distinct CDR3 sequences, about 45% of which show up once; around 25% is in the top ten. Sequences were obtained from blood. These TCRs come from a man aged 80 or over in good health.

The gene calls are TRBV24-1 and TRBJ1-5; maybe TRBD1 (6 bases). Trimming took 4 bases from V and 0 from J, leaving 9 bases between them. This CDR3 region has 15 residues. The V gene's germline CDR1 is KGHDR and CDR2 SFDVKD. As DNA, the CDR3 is TGTGCCACCAGTGAGAGACAGGATAGCAATCAGCCCCAGCATTTT. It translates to CATSERQDSNQPQHF.

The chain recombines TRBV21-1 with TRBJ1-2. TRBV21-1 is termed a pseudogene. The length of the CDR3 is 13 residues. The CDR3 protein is CASSKPRIYGYTF. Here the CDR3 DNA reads TGTGCCAGCAGCAAACCCAGGATCTATGGCTACACCTTC.

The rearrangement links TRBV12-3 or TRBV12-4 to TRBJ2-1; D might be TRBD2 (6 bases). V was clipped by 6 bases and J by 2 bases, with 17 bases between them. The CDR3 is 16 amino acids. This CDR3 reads CASSYLGTPAYNEQFF. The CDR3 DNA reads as TGTGCCAGCAGCTATCTCGGGACTCCGGCCTACAATGAGCAGTTCTTC.

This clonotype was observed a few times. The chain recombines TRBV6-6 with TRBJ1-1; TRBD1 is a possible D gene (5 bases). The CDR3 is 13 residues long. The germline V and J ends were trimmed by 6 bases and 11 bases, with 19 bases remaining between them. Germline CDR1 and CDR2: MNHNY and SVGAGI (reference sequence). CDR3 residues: CASSLRDKGDAFF. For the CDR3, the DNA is TGTGCCAGCAGCCTACGAGATAAAGGGGACGCTTTCTTT.

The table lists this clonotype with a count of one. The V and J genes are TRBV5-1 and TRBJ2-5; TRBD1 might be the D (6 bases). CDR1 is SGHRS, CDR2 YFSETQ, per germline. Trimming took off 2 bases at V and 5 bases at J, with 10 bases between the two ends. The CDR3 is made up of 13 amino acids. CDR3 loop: CASSFRGWETQYF. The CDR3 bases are TGCGCCAGCAGCTTCAGGGGATGGGAGACCCAGTACTTC. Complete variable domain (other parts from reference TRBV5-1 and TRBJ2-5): KAGVTQTPRYLIKTRGQQVTLSCSPISGHRSVSWYQQTPGQGLQFLFEYFSETQRNKGNFPGRFSGRQFSNSRSEMNVSTLELGDSALYLCASSFRGWETQYFGPGTRLLVL.

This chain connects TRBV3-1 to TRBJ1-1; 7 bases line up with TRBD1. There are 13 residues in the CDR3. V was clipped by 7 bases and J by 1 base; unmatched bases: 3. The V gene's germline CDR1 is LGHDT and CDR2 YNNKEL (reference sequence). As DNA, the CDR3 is TGTGCCAGCAACCCAGGGGGGAACACTGAAGCTTTCTTT. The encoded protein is CASNPGGNTEAFF.

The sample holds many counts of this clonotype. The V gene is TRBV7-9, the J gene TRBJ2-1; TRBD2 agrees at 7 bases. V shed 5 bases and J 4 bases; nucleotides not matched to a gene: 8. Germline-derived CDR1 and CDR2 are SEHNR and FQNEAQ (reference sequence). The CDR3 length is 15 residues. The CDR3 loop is CASSPPGLSYNEQFF. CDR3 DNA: TGTGCCAGCAGCCCCCCGGGACTATCTTACAATGAGCAGTTCTTC.

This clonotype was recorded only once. The DNA of the CDR3 is TGTGCCAGCAGCTTAGTCGGGCCCCTCGAGACCGGTAGAAGGAAGTTCTTC. It codes for CASSLVGPLETGRRKFF. The chain employs TRBV7-2 and TRBJ2-1; D not certain. CDR1 and CDR2 from the germline V gene are SGHTA and FQGNSA. There are 17 residues in the CDR3. Trimming left V 1 base short and J 14 bases short, with 27 bases between.

CDR3 loop: CASSKSGPASSYEQYF. The CDR3 nucleotides read TGTGCCAGCAGCAAATCAGGGCCCGCTAGCTCCTACGAGCAGTACTTC. The rearrangement uses TRBV6-5 and TRBJ2-7, with D possibly matching TRBD1 (5 bases). V shed 6 bases and J shed 0 bases, with 18 bases lying between them. This CDR3 has 16 residues. Germline CDR1 reads MNHEY; CDR2 reads SVGAGI.

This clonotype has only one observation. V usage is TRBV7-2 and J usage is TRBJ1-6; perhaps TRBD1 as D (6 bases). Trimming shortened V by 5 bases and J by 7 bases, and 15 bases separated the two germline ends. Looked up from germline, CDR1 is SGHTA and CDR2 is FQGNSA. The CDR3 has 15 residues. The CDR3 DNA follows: TGTGCCAGCAGCCCCCTGGACAGAGGGAATTCACCCCTCCACTTT. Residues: CASSPLDRGNSPLHF.

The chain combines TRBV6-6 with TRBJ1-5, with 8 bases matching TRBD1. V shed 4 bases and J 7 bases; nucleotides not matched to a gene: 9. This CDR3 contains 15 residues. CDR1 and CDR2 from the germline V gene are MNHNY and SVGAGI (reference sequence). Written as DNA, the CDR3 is TGTGCCAGCAGTTTCCCGACAGGGGACGGGCAGCCCCAGCATTTT. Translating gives CASSFPTGDGQPQHF.

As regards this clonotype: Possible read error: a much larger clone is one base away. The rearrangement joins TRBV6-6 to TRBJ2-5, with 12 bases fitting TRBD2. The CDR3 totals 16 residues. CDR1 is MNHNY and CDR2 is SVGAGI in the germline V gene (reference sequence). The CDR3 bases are TGTGTCAGCAGTTACTCGGAACTAGCGGGAGGAGAGACCCAGTACTTC. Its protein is CVSSYSELAGGETQYF.

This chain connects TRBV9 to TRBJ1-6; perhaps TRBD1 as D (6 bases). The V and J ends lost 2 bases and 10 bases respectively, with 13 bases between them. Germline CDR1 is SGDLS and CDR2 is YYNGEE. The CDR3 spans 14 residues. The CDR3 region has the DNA TGTGCCAGCAGCGTTTTAGGGGGTAAGTCACCCCTCCACTTT. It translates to CASSVLGGKSPLHF.

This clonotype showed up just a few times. DNA for the CDR3: TGCGCCAGCAGCCATCCTGGGGCCAACGTCCTGACTTTC. Its translation: CASSHPGANVLTF. The chain joins TRBV4-3 to TRBJ2-6, with D unresolved. CDR3 length: 13 amino acids. The germline gives CDR1 LGHNA, CDR2 YSLEER. Trimming cost V 3 bases and J 2 bases, with 2 bases left between them.

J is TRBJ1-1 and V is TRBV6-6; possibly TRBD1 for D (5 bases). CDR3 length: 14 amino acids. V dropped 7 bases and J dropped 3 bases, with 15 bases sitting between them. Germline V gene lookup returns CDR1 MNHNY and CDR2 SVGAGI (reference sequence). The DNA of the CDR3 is TGTGCCAGCACCTCGACGGGGGGGGACACTGAAGCTTTCTTT. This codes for CASTSTGGDTEAFF.

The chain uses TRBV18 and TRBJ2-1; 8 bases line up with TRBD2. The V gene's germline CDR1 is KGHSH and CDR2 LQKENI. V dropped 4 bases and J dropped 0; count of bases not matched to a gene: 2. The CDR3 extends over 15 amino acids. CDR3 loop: CASSRSGASYNEQFF. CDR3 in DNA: TGTGCCAGCTCACGTAGCGGGGCCTCCTACAATGAGCAGTTCTTC.

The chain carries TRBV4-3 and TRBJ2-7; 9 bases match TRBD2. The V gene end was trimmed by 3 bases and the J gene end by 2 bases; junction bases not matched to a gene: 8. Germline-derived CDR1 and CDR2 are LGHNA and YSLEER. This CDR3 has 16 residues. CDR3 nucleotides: TGCGCCAGCAGCCACATTAGCGGGAGTGGGACCTACGAGCAGTACTTC. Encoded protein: CASSHISGSGTYEQYF.

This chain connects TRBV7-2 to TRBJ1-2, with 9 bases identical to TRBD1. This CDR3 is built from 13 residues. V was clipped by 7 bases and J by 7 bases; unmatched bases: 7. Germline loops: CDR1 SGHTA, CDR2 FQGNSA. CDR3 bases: TGTGCCAGCATCCGGGACAGGGATGGTGGCTACACCTTC. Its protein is CASIRDRDGGYTF.

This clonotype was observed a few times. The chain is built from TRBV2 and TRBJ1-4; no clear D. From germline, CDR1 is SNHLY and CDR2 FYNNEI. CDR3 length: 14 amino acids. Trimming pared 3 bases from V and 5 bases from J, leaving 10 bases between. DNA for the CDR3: TGTGCCAGCAGTGACGCAGTCAAGAATGAAAAACTGTTTTTT. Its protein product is CASSDAVKNEKLFF.

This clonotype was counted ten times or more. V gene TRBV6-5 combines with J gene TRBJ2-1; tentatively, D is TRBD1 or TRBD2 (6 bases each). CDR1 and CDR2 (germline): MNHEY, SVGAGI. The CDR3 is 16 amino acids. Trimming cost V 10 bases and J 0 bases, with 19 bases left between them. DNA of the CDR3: TGTGCCACCCGGACCGGGGGCCTTCGCTCCTACAATGAGCAGTTCTTC. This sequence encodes CATRTGGLRSYNEQFF.

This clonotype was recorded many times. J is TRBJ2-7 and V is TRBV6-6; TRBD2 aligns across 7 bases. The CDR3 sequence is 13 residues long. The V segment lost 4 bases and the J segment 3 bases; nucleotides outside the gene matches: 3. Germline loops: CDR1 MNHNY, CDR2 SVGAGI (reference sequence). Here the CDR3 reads CASSFQRGYEQYF. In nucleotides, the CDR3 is TGTGCCAGCAGTTTCCAGCGGGGCTACGAGCAGTACTTC.

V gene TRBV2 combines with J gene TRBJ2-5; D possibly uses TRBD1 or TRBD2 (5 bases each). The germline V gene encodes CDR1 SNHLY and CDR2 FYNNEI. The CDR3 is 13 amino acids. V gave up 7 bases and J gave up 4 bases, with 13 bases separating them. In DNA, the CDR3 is TGTGCCAGCATGTGGGACCCGGCAGAGACCCAGTACTTC. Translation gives CASMWDPAETQYF.